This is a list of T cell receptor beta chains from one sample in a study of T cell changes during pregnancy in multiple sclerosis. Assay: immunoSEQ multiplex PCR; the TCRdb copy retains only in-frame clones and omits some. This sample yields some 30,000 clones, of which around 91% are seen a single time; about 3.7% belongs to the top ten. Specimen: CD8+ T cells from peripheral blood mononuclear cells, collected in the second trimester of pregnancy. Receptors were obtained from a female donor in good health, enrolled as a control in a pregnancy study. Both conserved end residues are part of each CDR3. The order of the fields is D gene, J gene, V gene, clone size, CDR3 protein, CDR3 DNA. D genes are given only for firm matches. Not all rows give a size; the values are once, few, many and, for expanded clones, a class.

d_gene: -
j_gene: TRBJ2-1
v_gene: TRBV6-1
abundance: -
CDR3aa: CASSEAQQGPYNEQFF
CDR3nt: TGTGCCAGCAGTGAAGCGCAGCAGGGCCCCTACAATGAGCAGTTCTTC

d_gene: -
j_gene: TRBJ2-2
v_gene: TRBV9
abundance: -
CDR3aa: CASSVRDTTALSNTGELFF
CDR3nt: TGTGCCAGCAGCGTCCGGGACACTACAGCTCTATCGAACACCGGGGAGCTGTTTTTT

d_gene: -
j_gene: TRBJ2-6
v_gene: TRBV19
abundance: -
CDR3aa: CASTIDTSGANVLTF
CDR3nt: TGTGCCAGTACCATCGACACCTCTGGGGCCAACGTCCTGACTTTC

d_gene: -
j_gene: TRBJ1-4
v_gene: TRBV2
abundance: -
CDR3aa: CASSEYRVDEKLFF
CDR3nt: TGTGCCAGCAGTGAATACAGGGTAGATGAAAAACTGTTTTTT

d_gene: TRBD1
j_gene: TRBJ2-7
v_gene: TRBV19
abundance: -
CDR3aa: CASSPGQGTYEQYF
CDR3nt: TGTGCCAGTAGTCCGGGACAGGGTACCTACGAGCAGTACTTC

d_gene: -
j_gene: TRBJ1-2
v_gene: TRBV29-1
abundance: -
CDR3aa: CSVEDRVEGYGYTF
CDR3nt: TGCAGCGTTGAAGACCGGGTTGAAGGCTATGGCTACACCTTC

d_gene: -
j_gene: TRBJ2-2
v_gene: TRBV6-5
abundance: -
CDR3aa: CASSYVLAGTGELFF
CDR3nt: TGTGCCAGCAGTTACGTACTAGCAGGGACCGGGGAGCTGTTTTTT

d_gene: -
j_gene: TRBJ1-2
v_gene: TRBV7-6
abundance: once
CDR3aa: CASSPQVGLNYGYTF
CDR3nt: TGTGCCAGCAGCCCCCAGGTGGGGCTAAACTATGGCTACACCTTC

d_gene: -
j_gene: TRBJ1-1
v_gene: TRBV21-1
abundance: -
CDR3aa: CAAHLQGFLDTEAFF
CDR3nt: TGTGCCGCGCACCTACAGGGTTTCTTGGACACTGAAGCTTTCTTT

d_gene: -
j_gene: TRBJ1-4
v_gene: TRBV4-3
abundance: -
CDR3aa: CASSQDLGRIEKLFF
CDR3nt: TGCGCCAGCAGCCAAGATTTGGGGCGGATTGAAAAACTGTTTTTT

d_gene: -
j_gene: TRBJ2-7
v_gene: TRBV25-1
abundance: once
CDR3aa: CASNKGGNYEQYF
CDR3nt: TGTGCCAGCAACAAGGGGGGGAACTACGAGCAGTACTTC

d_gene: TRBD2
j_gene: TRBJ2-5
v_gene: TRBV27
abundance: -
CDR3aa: CASSARLAEETQYF
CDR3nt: TGTGCCAGCAGTGCCCGACTAGCGGAAGAGACCCAGTACTTC

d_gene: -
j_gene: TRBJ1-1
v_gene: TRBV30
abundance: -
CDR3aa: CAQEGGTNTEAFF
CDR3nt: TGTGCTCAAGAGGGGGGGACGAACACTGAAGCTTTCTTT

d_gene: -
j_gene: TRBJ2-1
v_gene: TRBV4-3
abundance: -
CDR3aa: CASKAATGTRSSYNEQFF
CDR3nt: TGCGCCAGCAAGGCGGCCACAGGGACCAGGAGCTCCTACAATGAGCAGTTCTTC

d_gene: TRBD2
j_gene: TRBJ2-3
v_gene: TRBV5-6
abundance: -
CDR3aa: CASSLPGGLSDTQYF
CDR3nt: TGTGCCAGCAGCTTGCCGGGGGGATTATCAGATACGCAGTATTTT

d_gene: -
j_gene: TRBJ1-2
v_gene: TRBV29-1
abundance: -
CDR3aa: CSVVLGVPDYGYTF
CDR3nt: TGCAGCGTTGTATTAGGGGTCCCTGACTATGGCTACACCTTC

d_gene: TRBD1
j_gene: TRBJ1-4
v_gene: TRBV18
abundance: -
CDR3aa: CASSHTRDSLYEKLFF
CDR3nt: TGTGCCAGCTCCCACACAAGGGACAGCTTGTATGAAAAACTGTTTTTT

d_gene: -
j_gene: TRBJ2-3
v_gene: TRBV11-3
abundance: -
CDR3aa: CASSRDTSSTDTQYF
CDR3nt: TGTGCCAGCAGCCGGGACACCTCTAGCACAGATACGCAGTATTTT

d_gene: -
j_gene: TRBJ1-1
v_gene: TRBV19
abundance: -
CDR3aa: CASSIGQMNTEAFF
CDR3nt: TGTGCCAGTAGTATCGGACAGATGAACACTGAAGCTTTCTTT

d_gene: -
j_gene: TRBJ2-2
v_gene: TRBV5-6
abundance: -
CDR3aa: CASSFGMAGAATGELFF
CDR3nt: TGTGCCAGCAGCTTTGGTATGGCGGGGGCGGCCACCGGGGAGCTGTTTTTT

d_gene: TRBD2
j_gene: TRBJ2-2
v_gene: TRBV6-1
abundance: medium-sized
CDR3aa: CASSGLAGDTGELFF
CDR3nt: TGTGCCAGCAGTGGACTAGCGGGGGACACCGGGGAGCTGTTTTTT

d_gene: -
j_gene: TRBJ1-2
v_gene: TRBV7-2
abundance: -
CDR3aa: CASTKVSGANYGYTF
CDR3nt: TGTGCCAGCACCAAAGTCTCGGGAGCTAACTATGGCTACACCTTC

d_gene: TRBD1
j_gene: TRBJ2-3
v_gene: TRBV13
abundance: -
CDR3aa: CASSLAGTASSSTDTQYF
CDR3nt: TGTGCCAGCAGCTTAGCCGGGACAGCTAGTTCTAGCACAGATACGCAGTATTTT

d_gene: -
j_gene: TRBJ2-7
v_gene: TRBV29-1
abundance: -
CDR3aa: CSVEAQGRPYEQYF
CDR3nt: TGCAGCGTTGAAGCTCAGGGGCGCCCCTACGAGCAGTACTTC

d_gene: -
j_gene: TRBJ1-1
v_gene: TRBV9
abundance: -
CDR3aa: CASSGSEDTEAFF
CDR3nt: TGTGCCAGCAGCGGGTCTGAGGACACTGAAGCTTTCTTT

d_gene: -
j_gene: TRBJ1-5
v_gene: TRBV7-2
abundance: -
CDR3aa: CASSSGLLLSNQPQHF
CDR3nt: TGTGCCAGCAGCTCCGGACTGCTCCTTAGCAATCAGCCCCAGCATTTT

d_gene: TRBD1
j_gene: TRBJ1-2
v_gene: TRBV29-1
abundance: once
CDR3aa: CSGSTGDGYTF
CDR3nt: TGCAGCGGTTCGACAGGGGATGGCTACACCTTC

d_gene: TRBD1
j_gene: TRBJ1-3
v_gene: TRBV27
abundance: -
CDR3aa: CASSSPGTGGNTIYF
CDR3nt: TGTGCCAGCAGTTCTCCCGGGACAGGGGGAAACACCATATATTTT

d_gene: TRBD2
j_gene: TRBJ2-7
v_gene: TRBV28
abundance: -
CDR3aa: CASSSGPHEQYF
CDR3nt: TGTGCCAGCTCTAGCGGGCCCCACGAGCAGTACTTC

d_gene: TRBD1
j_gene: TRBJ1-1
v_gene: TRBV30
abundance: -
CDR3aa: CAWAGQGNTEAFF
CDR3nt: TGTGCCTGGGCGGGACAGGGAAACACTGAAGCTTTCTTT

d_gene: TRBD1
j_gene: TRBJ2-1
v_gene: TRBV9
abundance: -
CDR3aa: CASSVEGYGTGDYNEQFF
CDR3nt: TGTGCCAGCAGCGTAGAAGGGTACGGGACAGGGGATTACAATGAGCAGTTCTTC

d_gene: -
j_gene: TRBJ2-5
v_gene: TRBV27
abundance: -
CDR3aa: CASSSTTYRGETQYF
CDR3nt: TGTGCCAGCAGTTCAACGACATATAGGGGAGAGACCCAGTACTTC

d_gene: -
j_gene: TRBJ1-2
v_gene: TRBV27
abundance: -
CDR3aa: CASSSQRSNYGYTF
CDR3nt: TGTGCCAGCAGTTCCCAGCGTTCTAACTATGGCTACACCTTC

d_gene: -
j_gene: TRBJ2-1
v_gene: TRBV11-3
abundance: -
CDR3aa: CASSPAGAGYNEQFF
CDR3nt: TGTGCCAGCAGCCCGGCCGGGGCGGGATACAATGAGCAGTTCTTC

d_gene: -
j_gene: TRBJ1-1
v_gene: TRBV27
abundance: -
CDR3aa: CASRGGPEAFF
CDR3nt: TGTGCCAGCAGGGGGGGGCCTGAAGCTTTCTTT

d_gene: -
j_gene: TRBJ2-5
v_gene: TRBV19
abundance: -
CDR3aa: CASSTEETQYF
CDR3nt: TGTGCCAGTAGTACAGAAGAGACCCAGTACTTC

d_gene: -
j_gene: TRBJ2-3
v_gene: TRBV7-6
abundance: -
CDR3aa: CASSLGGPGYHSTDTQYF
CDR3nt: TGTGCCAGCAGCTTAGGAGGACCGGGGTACCATAGCACAGATACGCAGTATTTT

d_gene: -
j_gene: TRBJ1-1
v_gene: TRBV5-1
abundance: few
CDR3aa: CASSLSMLGTEAFF
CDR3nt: TGCGCCAGCAGCTTGTCGATGCTCGGCACTGAAGCTTTCTTT

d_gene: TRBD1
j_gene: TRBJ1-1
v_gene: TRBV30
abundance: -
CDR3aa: CAWTRGRTEAFF
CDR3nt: TGTGCCTGGACCAGGGGGCGGACTGAAGCTTTCTTT

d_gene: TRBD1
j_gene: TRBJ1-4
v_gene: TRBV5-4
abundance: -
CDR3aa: CASSHGTGGKTNEKLFF
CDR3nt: TGTGCCAGCAGCCATGGGACAGGGGGGAAAACTAATGAAAAACTGTTTTTT

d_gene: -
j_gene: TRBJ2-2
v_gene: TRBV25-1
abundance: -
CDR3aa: CASSDHRQAYTGELFF
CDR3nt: TGTGCCAGCAGTGACCACCGACAGGCGTACACCGGGGAGCTGTTTTTT

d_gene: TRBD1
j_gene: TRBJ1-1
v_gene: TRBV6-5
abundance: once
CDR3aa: CASSYRQGADTEAFF
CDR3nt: TGTGCCAGCAGTTACCGACAGGGGGCCGACACTGAAGCTTTCTTT

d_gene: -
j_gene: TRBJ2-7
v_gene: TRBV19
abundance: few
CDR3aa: CASSSGGGLLQYF
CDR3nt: TGTGCCAGTAGTTCCGGCGGAGGGCTTTTGCAGTACTTC

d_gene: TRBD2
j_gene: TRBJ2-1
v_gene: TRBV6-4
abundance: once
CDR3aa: CASSELAGANEQFF
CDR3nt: TGTGCCAGCAGTGAATTAGCGGGGGCCAATGAGCAGTTCTTC

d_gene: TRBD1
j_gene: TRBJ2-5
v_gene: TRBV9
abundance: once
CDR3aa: CASSAPGGPETQYF
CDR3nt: TGTGCCAGCAGCGCTCCAGGGGGCCCAGAGACCCAGTACTTC

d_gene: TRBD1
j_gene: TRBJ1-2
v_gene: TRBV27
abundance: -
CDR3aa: CASSDDRDYGYTF
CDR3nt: TGTGCCAGCAGTGACGACAGGGACTATGGCTACACCTTC

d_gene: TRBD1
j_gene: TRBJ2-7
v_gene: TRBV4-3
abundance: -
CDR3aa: CASSQNYHSGTGRHEQYF
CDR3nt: TGCGCCAGCAGCCAAAACTACCACTCCGGGACAGGGAGGCACGAGCAGTACTTC

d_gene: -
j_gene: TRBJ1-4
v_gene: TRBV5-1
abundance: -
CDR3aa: CASSLEGESNEKLFF
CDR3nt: TGCGCCAGCAGCTTGGAAGGGGAAAGTAATGAAAAACTGTTTTTT

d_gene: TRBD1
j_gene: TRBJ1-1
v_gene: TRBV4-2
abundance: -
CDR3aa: CASSQITGQGNTEAFF
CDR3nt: TGTGCCAGCAGCCAGATCACGGGACAGGGGAACACTGAAGCTTTCTTT

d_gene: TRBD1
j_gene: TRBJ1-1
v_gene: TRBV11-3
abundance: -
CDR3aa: CASSTRQGWDTEAFF
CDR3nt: TGTGCCAGCAGCACACGACAGGGGTGGGACACTGAAGCTTTCTTT

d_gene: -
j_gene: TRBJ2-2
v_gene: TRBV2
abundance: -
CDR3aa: CASSEGGITGELFF
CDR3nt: TGTGCCAGCAGTGAAGGAGGGATCACCGGGGAGCTGTTTTTT

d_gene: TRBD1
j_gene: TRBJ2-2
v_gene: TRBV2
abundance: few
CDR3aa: CASSDPFPGQRNTGELFF
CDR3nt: TGTGCCAGCAGTGACCCCTTCCCGGGACAGAGGAACACCGGGGAGCTGTTTTTT

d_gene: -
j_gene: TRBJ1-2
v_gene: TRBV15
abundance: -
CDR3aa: CATSRDFETAVYGYTF
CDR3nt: TGTGCCACCAGCAGAGATTTCGAAACAGCGGTCTATGGCTACACCTTC

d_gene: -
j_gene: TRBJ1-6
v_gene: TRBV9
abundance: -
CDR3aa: CASSVTGTKNSPLHF
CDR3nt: TGTGCCAGCAGCGTAACAGGGACAAAAAATTCACCCCTCCACTTT

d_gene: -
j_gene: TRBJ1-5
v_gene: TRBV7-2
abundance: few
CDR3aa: CASSSGGDQPQHF
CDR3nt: TGTGCCAGCAGCTCGGGTGGCGATCAGCCCCAGCATTTT